This T cell receptor (beta chain) was found in a study of T cell responses to AZD1222 COVID-19 vaccine. This CDR3 region has 11 residues. V lost 3 bases and J lost 5, with 4 bases in between. The assay was immunoSEQ multiplex PCR, and TCRdb's table has in-frame clones only and misses some. The sample consists of 100,000 or so clones, 88% of them appearing once. Sequences were derived from peripheral blood, sampled on day 0 of AZD1222 vaccination. The rearrangement joins TRBV12-3 or TRBV12-4 to TRBJ2-5; D is unresolved. The clonotype comes from an adult in good health. The CDR3 DNA follows: TGTGCCAGCAGTTTCGGGGAGACCCAGTACTTC. Its protein is CASSFGETQYF.